The 5 T cell receptor beta chains reported below all come from one sample, sequenced in a study of blood T cell repertoires in COVID-19. Profiling relied on immunoSEQ multiplex PCR, and the TCRdb table lists in-frame clones only, not all of them. Altogether about 190,000 clones are present, about 86% being singletons, with the ten largest covering roughly 2.9%. Material: peripheral blood. The receptors shown here come from a man aged 45-65 years with active or convalescent COVID-19.

This rearrangement joins TRBV4-1 to TRBJ1-5, with a tentative D call TRBD1 (6 bases). Germline values: CDR1 MGHRA, CDR2 YSYEKL. V was clipped by 2 bases and J by 4 bases, with 15 bases between them. The CDR3 contains 16 residues. This CDR3 is CASSQTQGEDNQPQHF. DNA of the CDR3: TGCGCCAGCAGCCAAACACAGGGTGAAGATAATCAGCCCCAGCATTTT.

This clone was seen more than once but under ten times. The chain employs TRBV6-5 and TRBJ2-2; 9 bases map to TRBD1. Losses at the gene ends were 8 bases for V and 7 bases for J; bases not matched to a gene: 8. Per germline, CDR1 MNHEY and CDR2 SVGAGI. The length of the CDR3 is 14 residues. CDR3 in DNA: TGTGCCAGCGCGTCTAACAGGGGGCACGGGGAGCTGTTTTTT. This translates into CASASNRGHGELFF.

V usage is TRBV30 and J usage is TRBJ1-2, with no clear D. The CDR3 contains 15 residues. Germline assignment: CDR1 GTSNPN and CDR2 SVGIG (reference sequence). V was clipped by 0 bases and J by 4 bases, with 15 bases between them. The CDR3 loop is CAWSVGGRLGYGYTF. CDR3 coding DNA: TGTGCCTGGAGTGTCGGAGGGAGGTTAGGCTATGGCTACACCTTC.

This sequence joins TRBV28 and TRBJ1-5; D may be TRBD1 (6 bases). This CDR3 comprises 16 residues. V lost 7 bases and J 3 bases, leaving 19 bases between the germline ends. Looked up from germline, CDR1 is MDHEN and CDR2 is SYDVKM. The CDR3, as DNA: TGTGCCAGCAAGTGGGCGGTGGGGGCCAACAATCAGCCCCAGCATTTT. Its protein product is CASKWAVGANNQPQHF.

The chain joins TRBV12-5 to TRBJ2-2; the D is unclear. Trimming left V 5 bases short and J 3 bases short, with 4 bases between. Germline-derived CDR1 and CDR2 are LGHNT and FRNRAP. The CDR3 length is 12 residues. The CDR3 protein is CASGLDTGELFF. The CDR3 nucleotides read TGTGCTAGTGGTCTTGACACCGGGGAGCTGTTTTTT.